This T cell receptor beta chain was retrieved from a study of blood T cells in healthy people across ages. A second PCR, run for about 7 to 11 cycles, used a sample-barcoded 5' primer plus a J-beta primer mix. One entry per CDR3 protein results from TCRdb running MiXCR on the 5' RACE reads. The table shows 850,000 to 1,000,000 distinct CDR3 sequences, with roughly half occurring only once. The CDR3 covers 12 residues. The V and J ends lost 10 bases and 3 bases respectively, with 13 bases between them. Many counts were recorded for this clonotype. Sequenced input: blood. This TCR was recovered from a woman aged 55-75 years in good health. The chain is built from TRBV12-3 or TRBV12-4 and TRBJ2-7; D call uncertain. The CDR3 sequence: CAMPPRVYEQYF. DNA of the CDR3: TGTGCCATGCCACCTCGGGTCTACGAGCAGTACTTC.